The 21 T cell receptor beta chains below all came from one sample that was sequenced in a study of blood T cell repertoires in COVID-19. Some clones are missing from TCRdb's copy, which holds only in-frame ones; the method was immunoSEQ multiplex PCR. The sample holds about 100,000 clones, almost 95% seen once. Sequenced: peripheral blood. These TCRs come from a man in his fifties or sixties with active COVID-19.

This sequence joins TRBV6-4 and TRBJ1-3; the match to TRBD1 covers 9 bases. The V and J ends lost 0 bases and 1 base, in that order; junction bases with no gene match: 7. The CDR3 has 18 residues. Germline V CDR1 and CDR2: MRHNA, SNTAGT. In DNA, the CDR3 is TGTGCCAGCAGTGACTCCTATCGGGACAGGGATTCTGGAAACACCATATATTTT. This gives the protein CASSDSYRDRDSGNTIYF.

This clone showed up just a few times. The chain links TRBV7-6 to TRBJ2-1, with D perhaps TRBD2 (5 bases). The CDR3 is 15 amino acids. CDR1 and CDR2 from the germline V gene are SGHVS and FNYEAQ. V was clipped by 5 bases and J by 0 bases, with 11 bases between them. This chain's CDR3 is CASSPTRSSYNEQFF. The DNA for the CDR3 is TGTGCCAGCAGCCCTACTAGGAGCTCCTACAATGAGCAGTTCTTC. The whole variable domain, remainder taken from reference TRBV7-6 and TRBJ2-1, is GAGVSQSPRYKVTKRGQDVALRCDPISGHVSLYWYRQALGQGPEFLTYFNYEAQQDKSGLPNDRFSAERPEGSISTLTIQRTEQRDSAMYRCASSPTRSSYNEQFFGPGTRLTVL.

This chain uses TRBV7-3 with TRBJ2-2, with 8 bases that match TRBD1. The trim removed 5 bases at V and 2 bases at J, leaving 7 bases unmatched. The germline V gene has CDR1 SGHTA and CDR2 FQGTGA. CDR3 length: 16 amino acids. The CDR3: CASSPYGQGNTGELFF. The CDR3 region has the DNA TGTGCCAGCAGCCCCTACGGACAGGGAAACACCGGGGAGCTGTTTTTT.

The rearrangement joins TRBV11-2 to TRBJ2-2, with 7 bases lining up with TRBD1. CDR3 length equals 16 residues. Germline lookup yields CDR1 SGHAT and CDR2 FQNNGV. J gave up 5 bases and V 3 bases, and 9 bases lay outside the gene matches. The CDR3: CASSLRGQKVTGELFF. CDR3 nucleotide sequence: TGTGCCAGCAGCTTGAGGGGACAGAAGGTAACCGGGGAGCTGTTTTTT.

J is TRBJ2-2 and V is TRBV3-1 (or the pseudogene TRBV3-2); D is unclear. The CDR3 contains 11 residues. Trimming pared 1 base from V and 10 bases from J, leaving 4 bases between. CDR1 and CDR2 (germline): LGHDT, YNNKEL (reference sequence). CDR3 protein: CASSQVKELFF. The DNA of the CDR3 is TGTGCCAGCAGCCAAGTTAAGGAGCTGTTTTTT.

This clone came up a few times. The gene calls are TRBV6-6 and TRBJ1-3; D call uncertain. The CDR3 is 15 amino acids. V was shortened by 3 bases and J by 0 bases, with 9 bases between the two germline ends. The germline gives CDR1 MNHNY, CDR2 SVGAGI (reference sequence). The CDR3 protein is CASSYDIPSGNTIYF. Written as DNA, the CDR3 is TGTGCCAGCAGTTATGACATCCCCTCTGGAAACACCATATATTTT.

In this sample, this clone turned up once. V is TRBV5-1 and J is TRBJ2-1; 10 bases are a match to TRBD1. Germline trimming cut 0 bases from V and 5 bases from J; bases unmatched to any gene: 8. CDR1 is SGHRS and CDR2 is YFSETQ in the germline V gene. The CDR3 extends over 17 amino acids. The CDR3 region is CASSLGPGTGANNEQFF. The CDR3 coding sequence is TGCGCCAGCAGCTTGGGGCCCGGGACAGGGGCAAACAATGAGCAGTTCTTC.

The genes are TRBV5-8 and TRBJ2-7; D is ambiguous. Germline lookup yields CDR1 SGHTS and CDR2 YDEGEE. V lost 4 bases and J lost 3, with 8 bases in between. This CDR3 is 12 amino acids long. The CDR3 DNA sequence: TGTGCCAGCAGCAGAACGGGCTACGAGCAGTACTTC. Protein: CASSRTGYEQYF. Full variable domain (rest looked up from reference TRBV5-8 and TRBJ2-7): EAGVTQSPTHLIKTRGQQATLRCSPISGHTSVYWYQQALGLGLQFLLWYDEGEERNRGNFPPRFSGRQFPNYSSELNVNALELEDSALYLCASSRTGYEQYFGPGTRLTVT.

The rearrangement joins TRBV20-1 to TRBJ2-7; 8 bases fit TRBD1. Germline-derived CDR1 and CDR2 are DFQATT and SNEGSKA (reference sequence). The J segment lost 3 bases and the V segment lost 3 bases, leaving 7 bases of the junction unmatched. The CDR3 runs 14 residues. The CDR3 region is CSASPGTGFYEQYF. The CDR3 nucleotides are TGCAGTGCTAGTCCTGGGACAGGATTCTACGAGCAGTACTTC.

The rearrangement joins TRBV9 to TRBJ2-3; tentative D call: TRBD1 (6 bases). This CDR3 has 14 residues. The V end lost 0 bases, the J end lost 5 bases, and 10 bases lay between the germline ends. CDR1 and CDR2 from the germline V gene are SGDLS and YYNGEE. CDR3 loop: CASSVGQGKDTQYF. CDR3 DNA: TGTGCCAGCAGCGTAGGTCAGGGGAAAGATACGCAGTATTTT. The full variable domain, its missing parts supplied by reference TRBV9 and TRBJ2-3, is DSGVTQTPKHLITATGQRVTLRCSPRSGDLSVYWYQQSLDQGLQFLIQYYNGEERAKGNILERFSAQQFPDLHSELNLSSLELGDSALYFCASSVGQGKDTQYFGPGTRLTVL.

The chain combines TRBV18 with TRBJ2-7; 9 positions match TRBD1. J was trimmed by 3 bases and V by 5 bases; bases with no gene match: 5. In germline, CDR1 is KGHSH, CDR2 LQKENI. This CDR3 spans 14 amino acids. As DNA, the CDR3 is TGTGCCAGCTCAAGGCGGGACAGGGACTACGAGCAGTACTTC. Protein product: CASSRRDRDYEQYF.

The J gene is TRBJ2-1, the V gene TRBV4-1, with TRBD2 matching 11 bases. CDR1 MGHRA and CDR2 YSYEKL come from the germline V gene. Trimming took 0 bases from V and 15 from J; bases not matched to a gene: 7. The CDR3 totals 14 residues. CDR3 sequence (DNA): TGCGCCAGCAGCCAAGATTTTACTAGCGGGAGTCCGTTCTTC. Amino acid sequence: CASSQDFTSGSPFF.

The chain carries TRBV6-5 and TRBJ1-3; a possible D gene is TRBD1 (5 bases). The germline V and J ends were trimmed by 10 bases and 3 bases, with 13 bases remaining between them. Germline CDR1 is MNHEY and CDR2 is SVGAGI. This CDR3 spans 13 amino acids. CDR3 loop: CATTDMNGNTIYF. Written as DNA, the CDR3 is TGTGCCACTACGGACATGAATGGAAACACCATATATTTT.

CDR3 nucleotide sequence: TGTGCCAGCAGTTTGCAACTTCGCTACGAGCAGTACTTC. Protein: CASSLQLRYEQYF. V is TRBV12-3 or TRBV12-4 and J is TRBJ2-7; no reliable D call. The ends were cut back, 3 bases at V and 3 bases at J, with 9 bases in the middle. The CDR3 runs 13 residues.

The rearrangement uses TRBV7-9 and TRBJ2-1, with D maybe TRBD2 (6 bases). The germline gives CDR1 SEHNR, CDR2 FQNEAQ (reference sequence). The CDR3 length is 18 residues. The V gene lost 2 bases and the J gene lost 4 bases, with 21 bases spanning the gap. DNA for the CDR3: TGTGCCAGCAGCTTAAATCCGCAAGGGACGGGGGTATACAATGAGCAGTTCTTC. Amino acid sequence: CASSLNPQGTGVYNEQFF.

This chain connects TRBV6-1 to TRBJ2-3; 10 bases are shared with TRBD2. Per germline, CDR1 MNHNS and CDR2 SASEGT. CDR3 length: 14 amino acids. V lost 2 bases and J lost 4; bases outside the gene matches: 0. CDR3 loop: CASSELAGADTQYF. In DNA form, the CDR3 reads TGTGCCAGCAGTGAACTAGCGGGAGCAGATACGCAGTATTTT.

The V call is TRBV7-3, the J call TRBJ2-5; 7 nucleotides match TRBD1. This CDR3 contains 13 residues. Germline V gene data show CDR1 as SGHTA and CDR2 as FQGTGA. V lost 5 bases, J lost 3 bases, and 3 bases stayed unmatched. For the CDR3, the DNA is TGTGCCAGCAGCCTTGACAGGGAAGAGACCCAGTACTTC. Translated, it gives CASSLDREETQYF.

The CDR3 region has the DNA TGTGCCAGCCGGACATCCTACGAGCAGTACTTC. Amino acid sequence: CASRTSYEQYF. This chain connects TRBV28 to TRBJ2-7; D is perhaps TRBD1 (5 bases). This CDR3 has 11 amino acids. The germline V gene encodes CDR1 MDHEN and CDR2 SYDVKM. Trimming removed 8 bases at V and 1 base at J, with 6 bases between. Filled out from reference TRBV28 and TRBJ2-7, the complete variable domain reads DVKVTQSSRYLVKRTGEKVFLECVQDMDHENMFWYRQDPGLGLRLIYFSYDVKMKEKGDIPEGYSVSREKKERFSLILESASTNQTSMYLCASRTSYEQYFGPGTRLTVT.

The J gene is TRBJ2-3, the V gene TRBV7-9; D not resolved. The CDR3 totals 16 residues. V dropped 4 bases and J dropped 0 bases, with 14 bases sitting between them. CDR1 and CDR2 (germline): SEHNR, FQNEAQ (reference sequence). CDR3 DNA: TGTGCCAGCAGCTCGGAGACTGTTACTAGCACAGATACGCAGTATTTT. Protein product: CASSSETVTSTDTQYF.

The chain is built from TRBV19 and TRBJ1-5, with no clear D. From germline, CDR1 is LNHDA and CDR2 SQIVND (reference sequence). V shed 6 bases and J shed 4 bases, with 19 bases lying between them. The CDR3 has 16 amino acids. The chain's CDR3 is CASSMWTWAGNQPQHF. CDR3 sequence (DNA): TGTGCCAGTAGCATGTGGACTTGGGCGGGTAATCAGCCCCAGCATTTT.

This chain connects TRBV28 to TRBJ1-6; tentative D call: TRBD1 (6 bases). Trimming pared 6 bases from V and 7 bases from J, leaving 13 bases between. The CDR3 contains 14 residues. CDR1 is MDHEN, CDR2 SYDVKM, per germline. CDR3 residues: CASRGGRGNSPLHF. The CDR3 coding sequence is TGTGCCAGCAGGGGGGGGAGGGGGAATTCACCCCTCCACTTT.